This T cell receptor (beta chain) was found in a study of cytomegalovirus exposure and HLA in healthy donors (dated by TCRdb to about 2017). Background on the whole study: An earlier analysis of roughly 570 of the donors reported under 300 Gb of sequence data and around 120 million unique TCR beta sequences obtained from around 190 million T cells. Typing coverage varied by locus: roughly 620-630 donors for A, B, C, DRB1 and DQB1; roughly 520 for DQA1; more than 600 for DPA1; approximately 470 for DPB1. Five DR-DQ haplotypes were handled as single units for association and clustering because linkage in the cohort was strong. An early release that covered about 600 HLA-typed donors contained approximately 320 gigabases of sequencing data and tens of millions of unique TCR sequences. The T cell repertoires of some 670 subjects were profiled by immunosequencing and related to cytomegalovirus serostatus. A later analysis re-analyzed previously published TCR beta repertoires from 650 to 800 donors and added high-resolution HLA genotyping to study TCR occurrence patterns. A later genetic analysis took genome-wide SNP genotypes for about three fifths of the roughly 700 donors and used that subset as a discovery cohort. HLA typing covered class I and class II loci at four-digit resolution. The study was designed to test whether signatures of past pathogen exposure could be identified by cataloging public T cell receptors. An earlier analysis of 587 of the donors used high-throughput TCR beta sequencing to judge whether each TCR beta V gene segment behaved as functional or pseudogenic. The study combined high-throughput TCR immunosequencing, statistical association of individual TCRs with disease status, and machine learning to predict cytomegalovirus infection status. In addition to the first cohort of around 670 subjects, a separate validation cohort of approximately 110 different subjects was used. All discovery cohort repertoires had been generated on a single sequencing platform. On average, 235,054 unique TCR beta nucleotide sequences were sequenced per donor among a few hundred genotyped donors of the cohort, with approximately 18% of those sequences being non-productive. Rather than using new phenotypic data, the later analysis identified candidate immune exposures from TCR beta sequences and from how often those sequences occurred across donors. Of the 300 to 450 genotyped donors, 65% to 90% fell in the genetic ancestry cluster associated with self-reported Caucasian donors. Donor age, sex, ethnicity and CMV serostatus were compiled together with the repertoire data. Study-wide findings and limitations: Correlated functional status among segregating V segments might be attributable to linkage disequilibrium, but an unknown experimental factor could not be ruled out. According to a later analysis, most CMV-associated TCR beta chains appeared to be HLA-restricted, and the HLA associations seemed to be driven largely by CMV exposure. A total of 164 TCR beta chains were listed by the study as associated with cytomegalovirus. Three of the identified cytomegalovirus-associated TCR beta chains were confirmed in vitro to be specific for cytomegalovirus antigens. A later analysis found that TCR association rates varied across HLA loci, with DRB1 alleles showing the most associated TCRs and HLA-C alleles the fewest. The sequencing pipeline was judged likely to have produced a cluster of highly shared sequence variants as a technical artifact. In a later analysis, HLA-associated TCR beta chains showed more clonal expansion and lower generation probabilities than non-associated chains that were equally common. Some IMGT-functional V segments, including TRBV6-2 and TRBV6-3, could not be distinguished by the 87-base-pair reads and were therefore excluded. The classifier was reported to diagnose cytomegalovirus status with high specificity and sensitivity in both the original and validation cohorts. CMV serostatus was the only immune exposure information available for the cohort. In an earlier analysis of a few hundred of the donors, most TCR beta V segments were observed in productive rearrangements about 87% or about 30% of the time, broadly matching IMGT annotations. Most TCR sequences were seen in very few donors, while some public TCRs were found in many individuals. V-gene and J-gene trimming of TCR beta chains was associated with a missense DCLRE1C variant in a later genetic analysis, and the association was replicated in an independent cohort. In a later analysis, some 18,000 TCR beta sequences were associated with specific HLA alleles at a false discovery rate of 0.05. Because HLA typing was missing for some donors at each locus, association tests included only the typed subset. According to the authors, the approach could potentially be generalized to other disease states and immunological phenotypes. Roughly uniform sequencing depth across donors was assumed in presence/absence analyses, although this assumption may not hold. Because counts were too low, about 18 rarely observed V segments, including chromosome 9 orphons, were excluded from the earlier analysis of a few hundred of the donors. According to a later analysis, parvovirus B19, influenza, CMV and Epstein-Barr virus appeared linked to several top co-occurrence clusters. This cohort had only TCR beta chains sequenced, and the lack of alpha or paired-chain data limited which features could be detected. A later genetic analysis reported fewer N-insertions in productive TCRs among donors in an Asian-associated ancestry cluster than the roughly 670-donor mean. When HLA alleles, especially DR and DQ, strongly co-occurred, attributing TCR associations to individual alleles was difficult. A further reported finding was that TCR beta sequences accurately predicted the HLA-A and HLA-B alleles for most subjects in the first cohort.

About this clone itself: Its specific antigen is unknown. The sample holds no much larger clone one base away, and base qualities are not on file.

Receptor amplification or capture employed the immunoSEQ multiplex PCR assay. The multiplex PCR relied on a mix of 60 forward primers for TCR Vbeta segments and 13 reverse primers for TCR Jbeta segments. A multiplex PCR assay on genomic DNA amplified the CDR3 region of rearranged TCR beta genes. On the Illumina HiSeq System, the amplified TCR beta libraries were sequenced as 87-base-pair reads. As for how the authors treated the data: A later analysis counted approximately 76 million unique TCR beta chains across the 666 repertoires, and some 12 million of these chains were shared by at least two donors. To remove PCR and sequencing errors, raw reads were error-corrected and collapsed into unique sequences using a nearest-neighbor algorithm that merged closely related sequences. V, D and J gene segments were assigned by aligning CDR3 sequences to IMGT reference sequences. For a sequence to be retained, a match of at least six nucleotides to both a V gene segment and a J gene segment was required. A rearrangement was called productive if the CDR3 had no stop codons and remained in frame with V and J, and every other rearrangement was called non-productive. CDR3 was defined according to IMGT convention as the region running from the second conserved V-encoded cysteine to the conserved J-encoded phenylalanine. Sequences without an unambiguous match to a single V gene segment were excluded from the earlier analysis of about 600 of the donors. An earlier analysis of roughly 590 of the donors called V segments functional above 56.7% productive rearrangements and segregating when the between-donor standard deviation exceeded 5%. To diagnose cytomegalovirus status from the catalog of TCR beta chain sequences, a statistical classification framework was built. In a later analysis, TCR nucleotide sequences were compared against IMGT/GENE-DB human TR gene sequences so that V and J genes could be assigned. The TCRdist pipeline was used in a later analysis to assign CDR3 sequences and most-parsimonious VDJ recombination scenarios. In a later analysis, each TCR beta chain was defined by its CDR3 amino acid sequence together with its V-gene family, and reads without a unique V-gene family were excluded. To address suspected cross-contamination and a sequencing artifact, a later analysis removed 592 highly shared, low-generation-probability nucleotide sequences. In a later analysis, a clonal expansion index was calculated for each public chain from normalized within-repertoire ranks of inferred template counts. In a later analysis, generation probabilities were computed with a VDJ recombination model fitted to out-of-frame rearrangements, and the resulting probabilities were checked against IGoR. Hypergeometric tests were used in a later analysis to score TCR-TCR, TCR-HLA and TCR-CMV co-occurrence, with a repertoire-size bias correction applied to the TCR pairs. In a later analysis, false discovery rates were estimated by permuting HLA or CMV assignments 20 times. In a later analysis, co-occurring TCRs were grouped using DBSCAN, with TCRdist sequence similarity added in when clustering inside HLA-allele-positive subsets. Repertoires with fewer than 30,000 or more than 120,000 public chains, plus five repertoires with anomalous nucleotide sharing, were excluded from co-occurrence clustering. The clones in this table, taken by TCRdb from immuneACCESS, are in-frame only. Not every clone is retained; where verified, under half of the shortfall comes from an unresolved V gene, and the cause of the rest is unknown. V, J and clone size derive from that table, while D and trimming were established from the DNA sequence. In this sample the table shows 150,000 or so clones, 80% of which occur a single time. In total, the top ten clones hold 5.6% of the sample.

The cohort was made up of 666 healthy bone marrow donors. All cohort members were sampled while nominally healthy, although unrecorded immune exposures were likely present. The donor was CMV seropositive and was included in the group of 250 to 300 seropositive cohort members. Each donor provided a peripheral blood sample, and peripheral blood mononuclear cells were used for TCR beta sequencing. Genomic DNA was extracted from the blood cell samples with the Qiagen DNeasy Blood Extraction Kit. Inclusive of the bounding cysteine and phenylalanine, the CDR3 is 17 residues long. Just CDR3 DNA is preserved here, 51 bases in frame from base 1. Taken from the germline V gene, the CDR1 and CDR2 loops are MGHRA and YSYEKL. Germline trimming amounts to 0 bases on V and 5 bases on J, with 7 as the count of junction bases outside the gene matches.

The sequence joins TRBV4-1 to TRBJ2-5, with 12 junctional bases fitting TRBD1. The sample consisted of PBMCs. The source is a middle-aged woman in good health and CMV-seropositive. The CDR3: CASSQEGTGGLGETQYF. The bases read TGCGCCAGCAGCCAAGAGGGGACAGGGGGCTTGGGGGAGACCCAGTACTTC.